The 11 T cell receptor beta chains presented below share a single source sample, sequenced in a study of T cells in localized non-small cell lung cancer (dated by TCRdb to 2020 to 2021). Library generation was performed with the immunoSEQ multiplex PCR assay. Not all clones reach the TCRdb copy of this immuneACCESS table, which keeps in-frame sequences only. Checked studies attribute under half of the gap to unresolved V genes and leave the rest unexplained. This sample lists about 2,200 clones; just over 25% were detected once. Together, the top ten hold less than 9.5% of the sample. The specimen comprised lung tumor tissue, sampled before any cancer treatment. All receptors come from a woman between 35 and 75 years old with stage III squamous cell lung carcinoma.

V usage is TRBV19 and J usage is TRBJ1-5, with D perhaps TRBD1 (5 bases). Germline V CDR1 and CDR2: LNHDA, SQIVND (reference sequence). CDR3 length equals 13 residues. V lost 7 bases and J 3 bases, leaving 10 bases between the germline ends. The DNA for the CDR3 is TGTGCCAGTATGTCAGGGATCAATCAGCCCCAGCATTTT. Translating it yields CASMSGINQPQHF.

This clone qualifies as medium-sized. V and J are TRBV2 and TRBJ1-2; 7 bases are a match to TRBD1. The CDR3 length is 14 residues. V was pared by 2 bases and J by 4 bases, with 4 bases of the junction left unmatched. Germline CDR1 is SNHLY and CDR2 is FYNNEI. Here the CDR3 DNA reads TGTGCCAGCAGTGAACAGGGGGATAGCTATGGCTACACCTTC. This gives the protein CASSEQGDSYGYTF.

This clone was detected only a few times. The chain couples TRBV11-3 to TRBJ1-6, with 9 positions matching TRBD1. The CDR3 totals 14 residues. J was trimmed by 8 bases and V by 5 bases; bases with no gene match: 4. The germline gives CDR1 SGHNT, CDR2 YENEEA. The CDR3: CASSPGQGYSPLHF. The CDR3 region has the DNA TGTGCCAGCAGCCCGGGACAGGGCTATTCACCCCTCCACTTT.

This sequence joins TRBV6-8 and TRBJ2-2; D may be TRBD1 (6 bases). Trimming stripped 10 bases from V and 3 bases from J, with 15 bases between. This CDR3 is built from 14 residues. Germline V CDR1 and CDR2: MNHGY, SAAAGT. Here the CDR3 reads CAINSRQDTGELFF. CDR3 nucleotides: TGTGCCATCAATTCCCGACAGGACACCGGGGAGCTGTTTTTT.

The chain uses TRBV5-1 and TRBJ1-1; D uncertain. The CDR3 spans 14 residues. Germline loops: CDR1 SGHRS, CDR2 YFSETQ. The V end lost 0 bases, the J end lost 5 bases, and 11 bases lay between the germline ends. The CDR3 coding sequence is TGCGCCAGCAGCTTGGATACGGGAGGTACTGAAGCTTTCTTT. Translating gives CASSLDTGGTEAFF.

This sequence joins TRBV18 and TRBJ2-3, with 9 nucleotides matching TRBD2. The CDR3 extends over 16 amino acids. V shed 3 bases and J 0 bases; nucleotides not matched to a gene: 4. Germline V gene data show CDR1 as KGHSH and CDR2 as LQKENI. The CDR3 coding sequence is TGTGCCAGCTCACCCGTAGCGGGGGCTAGCACAGATACGCAGTATTTT. Its protein product is CASSPVAGASTDTQYF.

The genes are TRBV29-1 and TRBJ2-5; TRBD1 aligns across 8 bases. V trimming: 2 bases; J trimming: 4 bases; junction bases outside the gene matches: 3. Germline V gene sequence: CDR1 SQVTM, CDR2 ANQGSEA. This CDR3 is 13 amino acids long. The CDR3 region has the DNA TGCAGCGTTGAAAAACAGGGGGTAGAGACCCAGTACTTC. Its protein product is CSVEKQGVETQYF.

This clone is large. J is TRBJ2-1 and V is TRBV9, with TRBD2 matching 10 bases. The germline CDR1 and CDR2 sequences are SGDLS and YYNGEE. V gave up 5 bases and J gave up 6 bases; unmatched junction bases: 11. The CDR3 length is 16 residues. The CDR3 sequence is CASSEYAPSGGNEQFF. CDR3 DNA sequence: TGTGCCAGCAGTGAATACGCCCCTAGCGGGGGCAATGAGCAGTTCTTC.

This clone is classed as medium-sized. In nucleotides, the CDR3 is TGCGCCAGCAGCCAAGATCGCTCAGGGAACTATGGCTACACCTTC. This codes for CASSQDRSGNYGYTF. The V call is TRBV1, the J call TRBJ1-2; the D call TRBD1 from the table was never checked on the DNA. TRBV1 is described as a pseudogene. This CDR3 spans 15 amino acids.

The J gene is TRBJ2-7, the V gene TRBV29-1, with D perhaps assigned TRBD1 or TRBD2 (5 bases each). Trimming left V 4 bases short and J 3 bases short, with 16 bases between. The CDR3 consists of 14 residues. Germline CDR1 reads SQVTM; CDR2 reads ANQGSEA. The CDR3: CSVVRWDGSYEQYF. The CDR3 DNA reads as TGCAGCGTTGTTCGGTGGGACGGAAGCTACGAGCAGTACTTC.

This clone appeared a few times. The rearrangement links TRBV6-8 to TRBJ1-5, with D perhaps matching TRBD1 (5 bases). This CDR3 comprises 15 residues. Trimming removed 6 bases from V and 5 bases from J, with 17 bases in between. Germline V gene sequence: CDR1 MNHGY, CDR2 SAAAGT. CDR3 protein: CASRLSYRPDQPQHF. The CDR3, as DNA: TGTGCCAGCAGGCTATCGTACAGGCCGGATCAGCCCCAGCATTTT.